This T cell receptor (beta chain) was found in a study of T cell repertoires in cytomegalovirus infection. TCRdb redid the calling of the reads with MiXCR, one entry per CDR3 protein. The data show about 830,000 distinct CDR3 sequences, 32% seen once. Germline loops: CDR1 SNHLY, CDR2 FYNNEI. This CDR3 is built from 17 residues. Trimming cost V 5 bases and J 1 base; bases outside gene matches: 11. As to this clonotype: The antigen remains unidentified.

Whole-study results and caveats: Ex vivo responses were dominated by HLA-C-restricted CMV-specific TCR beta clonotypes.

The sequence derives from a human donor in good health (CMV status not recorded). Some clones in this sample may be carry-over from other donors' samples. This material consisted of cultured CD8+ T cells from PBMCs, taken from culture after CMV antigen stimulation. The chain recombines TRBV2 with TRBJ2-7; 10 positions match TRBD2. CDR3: CASSMASGGLSSYEQYF. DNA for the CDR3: TGTGCCAGCAGTATGGCTAGCGGGGGCCTTTCTTCCTACGAGCAGTACTTC. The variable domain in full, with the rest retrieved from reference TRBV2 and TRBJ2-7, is EPEVTQTPSHQVTQMGQEVILRCVPISNHLYFYWYRQILGQKVEFLVSFYNNEISEKSEIFDDQFSVERPDGSNFTLKIRSTKLEDSAMYFCASSMASGGLSSYEQYFGPGTRLTVT.